The rows below give T cell receptor beta chains drawn from one sample of a study of identical twins. TCRdb reprocessed the 5' RACE reads with MiXCR, giving one entry per CDR3 protein. In the table there are 400,000 to 500,000 distinct CDR3 sequences, approximately 17% of which are singletons. The material sequenced was naive T cells sorted from blood. All receptors derive from a man aged 50 to 59 in good health. Each CDR3 is given with its conserved first and last residue. The D gene is left open where the match is weak. Only some rows state a clone size, as once, few, many or a class for expanded clones.

J,V,D,size,CDR3,DNA
TRBJ2-1,TRBV20-1,TRBD2,-,CSARMGGRAWNEQFF,TGCAGTGCTAGGATGGGCGGGAGGGCCTGGAATGAGCAGTTCTTC
TRBJ2-1,TRBV29-1,-,many,CSVIPGGISYNEQFF,TGCAGCGTTATCCCTGGGGGAATCTCCTACAATGAGCAGTTCTTC
TRBJ2-7,TRBV5-6,TRBD1,-,CASRAGTGLPYEQYF,TGTGCCAGCAGGGCAGGGACAGGGCTTCCCTACGAGCAGTACTTC
TRBJ2-3,TRBV6-2/TRBV6-3,-,-,CASNPGKRRLVHTQQDTQYF,TGTGCCAGCAACCCAGGAAAACGAAGGCTGGTTCACACACAACAAGATACGCAGTATTTT
TRBJ2-3,TRBV5-1,TRBD1,few,CASSPGTVGDTQYF,TGCGCCAGCAGCCCGGGGACAGTTGGAGATACGCAGTATTTT
TRBJ1-2,TRBV19,-,few,CASSIGDPVDGYTF,TGTGCCAGTAGTATCGGGGACCCAGTTGATGGCTACACCTTC
TRBJ2-2,TRBV7-2,-,many,CASRYLPRPNTGELFF,TGTGCCAGCAGATATCTGCCCAGGCCGAACACCGGGGAGCTGTTTTTT
TRBJ2-7,TRBV9,-,-,CASSVASMSHEQYF,TGTGCCAGCAGCGTAGCTAGTATGAGCCACGAGCAGTACTTC
TRBJ2-1,TRBV12-3/TRBV12-4,TRBD1,many,CASTPGGTGADEQFF,TGTGCCAGCACTCCCGGAGGGACAGGGGCCGATGAGCAGTTCTTC
TRBJ1-5,TRBV7-2,-,many,CASSLAGGGQPQHF,TGTGCCAGCAGCTTAGCGGGGGGGGGTCAGCCCCAGCATTTT
TRBJ2-1,TRBV7-9,TRBD2,-,CASSRIAGVENEQFF,TGTGCCAGCAGCCGTATAGCGGGAGTTGAGAATGAGCAGTTCTTC
TRBJ1-4,TRBV12-3/TRBV12-4,-,-,CASSLGNKKMVFF,TGTGCCAGCAGTTTGGGAAATAAGAAAATGGTGTTTTTT
TRBJ2-2,TRBV7-8,TRBD2,few,CASSLRPLGGGTNTGELFF,TGTGCCAGCAGCTTACGACCCCTCGGCGGGGGAACGAACACCGGGGAGCTGTTTTTT
TRBJ1-1,TRBV12-3/TRBV12-4,-,many,CASSHSDLNTEAFF,TGTGCCAGCAGTCACTCGGACTTGAACACTGAAGCTTTCTTT
TRBJ2-3,TRBV15,TRBD2,few,CATSPRTSGTDTQYF,TGTGCCACCAGCCCGAGGACTAGCGGCACAGATACGCAGTATTTT